Shown below are 4 T cell receptor beta chains from a single sample sequenced in a study of blood T cell repertoires in COVID-19. Assay used: immunoSEQ multiplex PCR; TCRdb lists only in-frame clones, some missing. Of about 49,000 clones in the sample, 84% are singletons; the top ten hold approximately 1.4%. The sample was peripheral blood. Source of these receptors: a man in his fifties with acute or convalescent COVID-19.

This chain links TRBV6-5 with TRBJ1-4, with TRBD1 identical over 7 bases. CDR3 length equals 14 residues. The junction had 5 bases not matched to a gene; V was cut back by 2 bases and J by 8 bases. Germline values: CDR1 MNHEY, CDR2 SVGAGI. CDR3 DNA: TGTGCCAGCAGTTACGACAGGGCCGGCGAAAAACTGTTTTTT. Its translation is CASSYDRAGEKLFF.

The rearrangement uses TRBV11-2 and TRBJ2-1; tentative D call: TRBD1 (6 bases). Trimming shortened V by 3 bases and J by 9 bases, and 18 bases separated the two germline ends. This CDR3 contains 15 residues. Germline CDR1 SGHAT, CDR2 FQNNGV. The CDR3 protein is CASSFGPVGAGEQFF. Here the CDR3 DNA reads TGTGCCAGCAGCTTCGGTCCCGTGGGGGCGGGTGAGCAGTTCTTC.

This clone is a singleton in its sample. The J gene is TRBJ1-2, the V gene TRBV4-3; perhaps TRBD1 as D (6 bases). The V gene lost 1 base and the J gene lost 5 bases, with 8 bases spanning the gap. CDR1 and CDR2 (germline): LGHNA, YSLEER. The CDR3 has 13 amino acids. This chain's CDR3 is CASSQAGEYGYTF. As DNA, the CDR3 is TGCGCCAGCAGCCAAGCAGGGGAGTATGGCTACACCTTC.

The gene calls are TRBV29-1 and TRBJ1-5; D not certain. This CDR3 contains 13 residues. Trimming stripped 4 bases from V and 1 base from J, with 8 bases between. Germline loops: CDR1 SQVTM, CDR2 ANQGSEA. As DNA, the CDR3 is TGCAGCGTTGTTTACTCAAGCAATCAGCCCCAGCATTTT. Translation gives CSVVYSSNQPQHF. Full variable domain (rest looked up from reference TRBV29-1 and TRBJ1-5): SAVISQKPSRDICQRGTSLTIQCQVDSQVTMMFWYRQQPGQSLTLIATANQGSEATYESGFVIDKFPISRPNLTFSTLTVSNMSPEDSSIYLCSVVYSSNQPQHFGDGTRLSIL.